This TCR beta chain is drawn from a study of technical replicates of blood from a few donors. Sequenced by immunoSEQ multiplex PCR; TCRdb stores in-frame clones only, minus some. The sample contains tens of thousands of clones, around 97% of which appear only once. Germline V gene lookup returns CDR1 SGHVS and CDR2 FNYEAQ. This CDR3 has 15 residues. Trimming pared 5 bases from V and 4 bases from J, leaving 18 bases between. Sample: T cells isolated from PBMCs. This sequence was found in a human donor in good health. J is TRBJ2-7 and V is TRBV7-6, with D perhaps matching TRBD1 (6 bases). The CDR3 bases are TGTGCCAGCAGCGACTCTAGGGGGTTACGTTACGAGCAGTACTTC. It translates to CASSDSRGLRYEQYF.